The next 11 T cell receptor beta chains were all read from a single sample in a study of immune cell composition in non-small cell lung cancer. The repertoire was sequenced with immunoSEQ multiplex PCR; TCRdb's copy has only in-frame clones and lacks some. The sample holds over 950 clones, 79% seen once. The sequencing sample was made of lung tumor tissue. These receptors were taken from a human donor with non-small cell lung cancer.

CDR3 loop: CAWTRRGKWYEQYF. The CDR3 coding sequence is TGTGCCTGGACCCGTCGGGGAAAATGGTACGAGCAGTACTTC. V is TRBV30 and J is TRBJ2-7; possible D gene TRBD2, 5 bases. Germline assignment: CDR1 GTSNPN and CDR2 SVGIG (reference sequence). V was shortened by 4 bases and J by 4 bases, with 17 bases between the two germline ends. The CDR3 length is 14 residues.

This clone is labeled large (0.1 to 1%). The chain is built from TRBV4-3 and TRBJ2-7, with 7 bases that match TRBD1. The length of the CDR3 is 17 residues. V shed 4 bases, J shed 7 bases, and the junction held 19 bases outside the gene matches. Germline CDR1 is LGHNA and CDR2 is YSLEER. CDR3 DNA: TGCGCCAGCAGCCGCTCAACGCCGGGACAGACCACTTTGGAGCAGTACTTC. It yields the protein CASSRSTPGQTTLEQYF.

The chain links TRBV7-9 to TRBJ1-4, with D hard to call. The CDR3 extends over 14 amino acids. In germline, CDR1 is SEHNR, CDR2 FQNEAQ (reference sequence). Trimming left V 0 bases short and J 8 bases short, with 10 bases between. The CDR3 protein is CASSLAQVPEKLFF. In nucleotides, the CDR3 is TGTGCCAGCAGCTTAGCCCAGGTACCCGAAAAACTGTTTTTT.

This CDR3 reads CASSSRGSGANVLTF. The DNA for the CDR3 is TGTGCCAGCAGTTCCCGGGGCTCTGGGGCCAACGTCCTGACTTTC. The J gene is TRBJ2-6, the V gene TRBV27; TRBD2 might be the D (5 bases). Germline assignment: CDR1 MNHEY and CDR2 SMNVEV (reference sequence). With 4 bases removed from V and 0 bases from J, the gap between germline ends came to 7 bases. The CDR3 spans 15 residues.

This chain connects TRBV9 to TRBJ2-4, with D perhaps TRBD2 (6 bases). The germline V and J ends were trimmed by 0 bases and 8 bases, with 12 bases remaining between them. This CDR3 is 14 amino acids long. Germline assignment: CDR1 SGDLS and CDR2 YYNGEE. CDR3 loop: CASSVDRAGYIQYF. For the CDR3, the DNA is TGTGCCAGCAGCGTAGATCGAGCGGGCTACATTCAGTACTTC.

This clone was seen a single time. The chain links TRBV5-1 to TRBJ2-4; 9 positions match TRBD1. The germline gives CDR1 SGHRS, CDR2 YFSETQ. This CDR3 contains 16 residues. With V trimmed by 4 bases and J by 3 bases, 8 bases remained unmatched. This chain's CDR3 is CASSTGQGPLKNIQYF. CDR3 in DNA: TGCGCCAGCAGCACCGGACAGGGGCCGCTCAAAAACATTCAGTACTTC.

The chain is built from TRBV6-5 and TRBJ1-2; TRBD1 matches at 10 bases. CDR3 length: 15 residues. Germline V gene sequence: CDR1 MNHEY, CDR2 SVGAGI. V dropped 6 bases and J dropped 3; count of bases not matched to a gene: 7. CDR3 sequence (DNA): TGTGCCAGCAGCCGGAGGACAGGGGGGGACTATGGCTACACCTTC. It encodes CASSRRTGGDYGYTF.

The V gene is TRBV28, the J gene TRBJ1-2; D perhaps matches TRBD1 (6 bases). Trimming cost V 6 bases and J 4 bases, with 12 bases left between them. Germline CDR1 and CDR2: MDHEN and SYDVKM. The CDR3 consists of 13 residues. The CDR3 DNA reads TGTGCCAGCAGAGCCGGACAGTTCTATGGCTACACCTTC. Its protein is CASRAGQFYGYTF.

The chain combines TRBV4-2 with TRBJ1-2, with D possibly TRBD1 on 6 matching bases. The CDR3 runs 14 residues. Germline-derived CDR1 and CDR2 are LGHNA and YNFKEQ. V lost 0 bases, J lost 11 bases, and 16 bases lay in between. The CDR3: CASSQEGGGSPYTF. In DNA form, the CDR3 reads TGTGCCAGCAGCCAAGAGGGGGGGGGCAGCCCATACACCTTC.

This clone was seen a few times. The chain has TRBV5-4 and TRBJ2-7; a weak D match, TRBD1 (5 bases). CDR3 length equals 14 residues. The V end was cut by 4 bases, the J end by 3 bases, with 14 bases between. The germline V gene has CDR1 SGHNT and CDR2 YYREEE (reference sequence). The CDR3 DNA follows: TGTGCCAGCAGCCCAGGGCCGACCGTCTACGAGCAGTACTTC. This encodes CASSPGPTVYEQYF.

Regarding this clone: Within the sample, other DNA sequences also encode this same CDR3. The V and J genes are TRBV7-9 and TRBJ2-7; TRBD1 matches at 9 bases. Germline CDR1 is SEHNR and CDR2 is FQNEAQ (reference sequence). CDR3 length: 15 residues. V shed 8 bases, J shed 3 bases, and the junction held 11 bases outside the gene matches. The CDR3 DNA reads as TGTGCCAGCCCTAGTGGGACAGGGAATGACTACGAGCAGTACTTC. Protein product: CASPSGTGNDYEQYF.